The rows below give T cell receptor beta chains drawn from one sample of a study of OX40 agonist ivuxolimab in advanced cancers. Using immunoSEQ multiplex PCR, the repertoire was profiled, and TCRdb retains in-frame clones only, with some absent. The sample has about 91,000 clones; just over 85% are singletons. The material was CD4+ or CD8+ T cells sorted from blood, obtained in a trial of the OX40 agonist ivuxolimab. These receptors all stem from an adult with an advanced solid tumor such as melanoma, head and neck, liver or kidney cancer. Each CDR3 is given with its conserved first and last residue. A D gene is named only where the DNA matches it firmly. Rows give clone size only sometimes, using once, few, many, or a class for an expanded clone.

D	V	size	J	CDR3	DNA
-	TRBV6-5	-	TRBJ2-7	CASSYKFRPGADEQYF	TGTGCCAGCAGTTACAAGTTCCGACCAGGGGCGGACGAGCAGTACTTC
TRBD1	TRBV18	-	TRBJ2-5	CASSPGQGAVGETQYF	TGTGCCAGCTCACCGGGACAGGGGGCCGTCGGTGAGACCCAGTACTTC
-	TRBV29-1	-	TRBJ1-1	CSLRTRNTEAFF	TGCAGCCTACGGACCCGGAACACTGAAGCTTTCTTT
-	TRBV7-3	-	TRBJ2-5	CASSPMGGKETQYF	TGTGCCAGCAGTCCAATGGGGGGAAAAGAGACCCAGTACTTC
-	TRBV6-1	-	TRBJ1-2	CASSEGRQGVYGYTF	TGTGCCAGCAGTGAAGGTCGGCAGGGAGTCTATGGCTACACCTTC
TRBD1	TRBV2	-	TRBJ2-6	CASRTGAGANVLTF	TGTGCCAGCAGGACAGGGGCGGGGGCCAACGTCCTGACTTTC
TRBD1	TRBV5-1	-	TRBJ2-1	CASSSPGQEDNEQFF	TGCGCCAGCAGCTCGCCGGGACAGGAAGACAATGAGCAGTTCTTC
-	TRBV5-5	-	TRBJ2-7	CASTRGISSYEQYF	TGTGCCAGCACCCGGGGGATTAGCTCCTACGAGCAGTACTTC
TRBD2	TRBV2	-	TRBJ2-7	CASSGGLGSGQSPWNYEQYF	TGTGCCAGCAGTGGGGGGTTGGGTAGCGGGCAGAGTCCCTGGAACTACGAGCAGTACTTC
-	TRBV5-1	-	TRBJ1-5	CASSLEPGANQPQHF	TGCGCCAGCAGCTTGGAACCCGGCGCCAATCAGCCCCAGCATTTT
-	TRBV18	-	TRBJ1-2	CASSPNRESWGYTF	TGTGCCAGCTCACCAAACAGGGAGTCCTGGGGCTACACCTTC
TRBD1	TRBV2	-	TRBJ1-6	CASSDARTGGNSPLHF	TGTGCCAGCAGCGACGCGAGGACAGGGGGTAATTCACCCCTCCACTTT
-	TRBV4-1	-	TRBJ2-4	CARTRSQAKNIQYF	TGCGCCAGGACGCGATCTCAAGCCAAAAACATTCAGTACTTC
TRBD1	TRBV2	-	TRBJ1-3	CASSVTGGGSGNTIYF	TGTGCCAGCAGCGTTACAGGGGGTGGCTCTGGAAACACCATATATTTT
TRBD2	TRBV6-1	-	TRBJ2-5	CARLGLAGFQETQYF	TGTGCCAGATTGGGACTAGCGGGATTTCAAGAGACCCAGTACTTC
-	TRBV7-9	-	TRBJ1-4	CASSLALGEGSEKLFF	TGTGCCAGCAGCTTAGCGCTTGGGGAGGGGAGTGAAAAACTGTTTTTT
-	TRBV4-2	-	TRBJ2-7	CASSQGGSNAEQYF	TGTGCCAGCAGCCAAGGGGGGAGTAACGCCGAGCAGTACTTC
-	TRBV28	-	TRBJ2-7	CASSLWASGLEQYF	TGTGCCAGCAGTTTATGGGCCAGCGGGCTCGAGCAGTACTTC
TRBD2	TRBV9	-	TRBJ2-1	CASSVDRTSGSSYNEQFF	TGTGCCAGCAGCGTTGACAGGACTAGCGGGAGCTCCTACAATGAGCAGTTCTTC
-	TRBV11-2	-	TRBJ2-7	CASSFQGYEQYF	TGTGCCAGCAGCTTTCAGGGATACGAGCAGTACTTC
-	TRBV15	-	TRBJ2-3	CATSRDNRGADTQYF	TGTGCCACCAGCAGAGATAATAGGGGCGCAGATACGCAGTATTTT
TRBD2	TRBV7-6	few	TRBJ2-1	CASSSRGLAGSGEQFF	TGTGCCAGCAGCTCACGAGGACTAGCGGGGAGTGGTGAGCAGTTCTTC
-	TRBV7-3	-	TRBJ2-1	CASSLKDGYDEQFF	TGTGCCAGCAGCTTAAAAGATGGGTACGATGAGCAGTTCTTC
TRBD2	TRBV7-9	-	TRBJ2-2	CASSFGGSGANTGELFF	TGTGCCAGCAGCTTCGGGGGTAGCGGGGCGAACACCGGGGAGCTGTTTTTT
-	TRBV7-9	-	TRBJ1-2	CASSLEGASVVGSYGYTF	TGTGCCAGCAGCTTAGAAGGGGCATCGGTAGTCGGGAGCTATGGCTACACCTTC
-	TRBV30	-	TRBJ1-2	CAWSIKGDYGYTF	TGTGCCTGGAGTATTAAGGGTGACTATGGCTACACCTTC
TRBD1	TRBV18	-	TRBJ2-7	CASSPRQGATYEQYF	TGTGCCAGCTCACCACGACAGGGGGCCACATACGAGCAGTACTTC
-	TRBV15	-	TRBJ2-7	CATSRDFTPTGEQYF	TGTGCCACCAGCAGAGATTTTACTCCGACGGGCGAGCAGTACTTC
-	TRBV11-2	few	TRBJ2-7	CASSPQEAQYF	TGTGCCAGCAGCCCACAGGAGGCGCAGTACTTC
-	TRBV19	-	TRBJ1-4	CASSLRHATNEKLFF	TGTGCCAGTAGTTTGAGACACGCAACTAATGAAAAACTGTTTTTT
-	TRBV15	-	TRBJ2-3	CATSRGTASTDTQYF	TGTGCCACCAGCAGAGGGACAGCGAGCACAGATACGCAGTATTTT
TRBD1	TRBV5-1	-	TRBJ2-7	CASSPRGQAISYEQYF	TGCGCCAGCAGCCCAAGAGGACAGGCAATCTCCTACGAGCAGTACTTC
-	TRBV16	-	TRBJ2-3	CASSPTVSADTQYF	TGTGCCAGCAGCCCCACGGTTAGCGCAGATACGCAGTATTTT
TRBD2	TRBV7-6	-	TRBJ2-7	CASPRLSLAGNYEQYF	TGTGCCAGTCCTCGCCTCTCACTAGCGGGGAACTACGAGCAGTACTTC
-	TRBV5-1	-	TRBJ2-1	CASSLGGRYYNEQFF	TGCGCCAGCAGCTTGGGAGGGAGGTACTACAATGAGCAGTTCTTC
TRBD2	TRBV18	-	TRBJ2-5	CASSPRAGGQETQYF	TGTGCCAGCTCACCACGTGCGGGAGGGCAAGAGACCCAGTACTTC
TRBD1	TRBV6-1	-	TRBJ1-5	CATSGTVYQPQHF	TGTGCCACGAGCGGGACAGTCTATCAGCCCCAGCATTTT
-	TRBV14	-	TRBJ1-4	CASSQDHSLSEKLFF	TGTGCCAGCAGCCAAGATCACAGTTTGAGTGAAAAACTGTTTTTT
-	TRBV30	-	TRBJ1-5	CAWSVLNSNQPQHF	TGTGCCTGGAGTGTACTGAATAGCAATCAGCCCCAGCATTTT
TRBD2	TRBV5-1	-	TRBJ2-1	CASSPDGTSGKQFF	TGCGCCAGCAGCCCTGACGGGACTAGCGGGAAGCAGTTCTTC
TRBD2	TRBV28	-	TRBJ2-5	CASSLTSGWETQYF	TGTGCCAGCAGTCTTACTAGCGGGTGGGAGACCCAGTACTTC